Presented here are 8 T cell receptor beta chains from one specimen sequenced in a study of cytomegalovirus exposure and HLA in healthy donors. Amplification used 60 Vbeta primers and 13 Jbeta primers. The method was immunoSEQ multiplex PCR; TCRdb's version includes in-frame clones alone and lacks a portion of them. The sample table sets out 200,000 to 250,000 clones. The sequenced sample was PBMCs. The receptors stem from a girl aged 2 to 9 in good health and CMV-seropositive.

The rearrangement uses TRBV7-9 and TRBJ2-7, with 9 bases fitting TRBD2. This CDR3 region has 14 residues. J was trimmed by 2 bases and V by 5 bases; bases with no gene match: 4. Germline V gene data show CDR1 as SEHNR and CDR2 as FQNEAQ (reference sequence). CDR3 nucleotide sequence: TGTGCCAGCAGCCAGGGACTAGCTACCTACGAGCAGTACTTC. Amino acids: CASSQGLATYEQYF.

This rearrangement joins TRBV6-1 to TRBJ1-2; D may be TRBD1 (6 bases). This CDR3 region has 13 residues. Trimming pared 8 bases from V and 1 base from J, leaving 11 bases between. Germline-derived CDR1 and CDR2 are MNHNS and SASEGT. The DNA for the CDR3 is TGTGCCAGCTATGGACAGCTTAACTATGGCTACACCTTC. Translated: CASYGQLNYGYTF.

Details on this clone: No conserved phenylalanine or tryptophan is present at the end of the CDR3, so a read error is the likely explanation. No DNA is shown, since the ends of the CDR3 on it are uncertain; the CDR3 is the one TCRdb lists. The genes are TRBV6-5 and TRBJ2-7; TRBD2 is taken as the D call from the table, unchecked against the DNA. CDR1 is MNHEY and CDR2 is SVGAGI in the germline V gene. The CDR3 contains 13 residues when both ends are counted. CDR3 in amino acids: CASSRLAGDPIGL.

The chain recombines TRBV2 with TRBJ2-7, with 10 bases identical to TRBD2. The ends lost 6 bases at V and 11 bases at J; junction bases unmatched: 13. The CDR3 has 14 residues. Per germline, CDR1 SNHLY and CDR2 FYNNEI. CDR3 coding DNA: TGTGCCAGCAGCCGGAGGGTAGCGGGAGGCTTGGAGTACTTC. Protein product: CASSRRVAGGLEYF.

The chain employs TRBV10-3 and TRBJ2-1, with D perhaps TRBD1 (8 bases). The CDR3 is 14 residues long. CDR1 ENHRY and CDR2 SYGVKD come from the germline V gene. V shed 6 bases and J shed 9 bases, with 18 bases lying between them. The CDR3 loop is CAISQDREGAEQFF. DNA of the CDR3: TGTGCCATCAGCCAGGACAGGGAGGGTGCTGAGCAGTTCTTC.

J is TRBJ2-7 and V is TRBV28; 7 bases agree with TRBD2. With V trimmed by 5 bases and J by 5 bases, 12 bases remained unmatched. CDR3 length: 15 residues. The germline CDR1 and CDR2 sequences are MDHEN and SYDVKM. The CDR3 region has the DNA TGTGCCAGCAGTCCCTGGGGCGGGAGTGTCGACGAGCAGTACTTC. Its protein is CASSPWGGSVDEQYF.

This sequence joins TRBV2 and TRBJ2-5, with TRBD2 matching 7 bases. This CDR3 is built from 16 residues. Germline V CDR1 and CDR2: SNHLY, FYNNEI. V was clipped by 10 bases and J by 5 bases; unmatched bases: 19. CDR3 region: CATSAGTNTFVETQYF. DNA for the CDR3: TGTGCCACTTCAGCCGGGACTAACACTTTCGTGGAGACCCAGTACTTC.

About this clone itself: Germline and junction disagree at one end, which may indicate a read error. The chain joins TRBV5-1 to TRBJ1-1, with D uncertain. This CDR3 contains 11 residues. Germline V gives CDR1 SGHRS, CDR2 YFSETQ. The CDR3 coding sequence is TGCGCCAGCAGCTTGAACAGTGAAGCTTTCTTT. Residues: CASSLNSEAFF.